Here is one T cell receptor (beta chain) with its context. This entry belongs to a study of blood T cell repertoires in COVID-19. In germline, CDR1 is MDHEN, CDR2 SYDVKM. The CDR3 length is 15 residues. V gave up 3 bases and J gave up 1 base, with 9 bases separating them. Seattle cases were enrolled at active infection and followed longitudinally. Some clones are missing from TCRdb's copy, which holds only in-frame ones; the method was immunoSEQ multiplex PCR. This sample carries around 280,000 clones, more than 70% of them seen once, and the ten largest clones take roughly 12%. V is TRBV28 and J is TRBJ2-2; no firm D call. The source of this sequence is a woman in her 30s with COVID-19, enrolled during active disease. Sequencing was carried out using peripheral blood. CDR3 protein: CASSFSRRNTGELFF. The CDR3 DNA sequence: TGTGCCAGCAGTTTTAGTCGCCGGAACACCGGGGAGCTGTTTTTT.